This TCR beta chain comes out of a study of human T cells and chemical hapten exposure. This clonotype was seen at least ten times. The CDR3 is 12 amino acids. V shed 6 bases and J shed 7 bases, with 12 bases lying between them. Germline CDR1 reads MNHEY; CDR2 reads SVGEGT. Specified time point: healthy volunteer bleed at 6 weeks. The authors' total RNA extraction used unfractionated whole blood. Separate cDNA molecules received unique molecular identifiers, which the library attached to them. TCRdb re-called the RACE reads with MiXCR, one entry per CDR3 protein. The table records about 34,000 distinct CDR3 sequences, around 5.5% of them present only once.

V gene TRBV6-2 or TRBV6-3 combines with J gene TRBJ1-2; the D is unclear. This TCR came from a human donor in good health. Some clones in this sample may be carry-over from other donors' samples. The sample was whole blood. CDR3 sequence reads: CASRLGNSGYTF. CDR3 DNA sequence: TGTGCCAGCAGGTTAGGAAACAGTGGCTACACCTTC.